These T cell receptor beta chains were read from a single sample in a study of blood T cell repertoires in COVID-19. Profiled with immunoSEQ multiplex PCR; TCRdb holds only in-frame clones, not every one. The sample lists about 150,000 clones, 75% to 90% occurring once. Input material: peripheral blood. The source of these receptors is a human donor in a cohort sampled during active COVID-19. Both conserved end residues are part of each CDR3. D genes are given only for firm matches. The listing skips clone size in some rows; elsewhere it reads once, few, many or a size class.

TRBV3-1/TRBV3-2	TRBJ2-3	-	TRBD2	CASSLRLAGSTDTQYF
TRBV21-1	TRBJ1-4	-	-	CASSKGSADKATLEKLFF
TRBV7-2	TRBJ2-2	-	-	CASSKMTRVDTGELFF
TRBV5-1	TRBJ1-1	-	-	CASSLFLGGTTEAFF
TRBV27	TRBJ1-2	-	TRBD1	CASSLSFDRDGYTF
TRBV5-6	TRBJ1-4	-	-	CASSPEGGREKLFF
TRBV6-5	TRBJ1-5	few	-	CASNRNNQPQHF
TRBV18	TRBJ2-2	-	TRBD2	CASSAELAGNIAGELFF
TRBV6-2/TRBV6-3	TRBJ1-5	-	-	CASSYGGARSNQPQHF
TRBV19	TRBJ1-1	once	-	CASSISGPNTEAFF
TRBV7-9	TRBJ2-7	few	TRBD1	CASSPGQGFNEQYF
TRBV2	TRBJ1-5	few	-	CASSGGGQGNQPQHF
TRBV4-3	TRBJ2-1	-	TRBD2	CASSHSGGAEFF
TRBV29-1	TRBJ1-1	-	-	CSAPPGASLAEAFF
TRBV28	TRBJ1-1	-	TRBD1	CASSAHPGTGIEAFF
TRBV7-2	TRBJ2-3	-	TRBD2	CASSPIGGGRQTTDTQYF
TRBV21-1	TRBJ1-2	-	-	CASSKALREDHYGYTF
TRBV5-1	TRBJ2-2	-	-	CASSPAGTGELFF
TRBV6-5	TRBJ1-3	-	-	CATGGGVGGNTIYF
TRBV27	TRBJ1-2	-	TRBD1	CASSSPGQGIYGYTF
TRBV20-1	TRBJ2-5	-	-	CSVGGGETQYF
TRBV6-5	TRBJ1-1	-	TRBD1	CASRLDRGAEAFF
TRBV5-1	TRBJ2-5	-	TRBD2	CASSPGASGDQETQYF
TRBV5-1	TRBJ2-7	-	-	CASSAGQGGYEQYF
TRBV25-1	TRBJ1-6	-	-	CASSDMGGGNSPLHF
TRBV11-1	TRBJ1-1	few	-	CASSPSAVARNTEAFF
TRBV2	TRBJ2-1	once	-	CASRVGLGVGEQFF
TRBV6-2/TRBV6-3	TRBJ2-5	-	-	CASSAPVRRETQYF
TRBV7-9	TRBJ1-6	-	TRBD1	CASSLARQGNSPLHF
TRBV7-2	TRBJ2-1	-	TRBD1	CASSPGRGPYNEQFF
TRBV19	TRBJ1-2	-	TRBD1	CASTGTGEGKGYTF
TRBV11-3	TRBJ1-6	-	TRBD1	CASSSDRGSNSPLHF
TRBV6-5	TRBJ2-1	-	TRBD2	CASSLAGPLGGYEQFF
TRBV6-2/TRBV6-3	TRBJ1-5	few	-	CASSRFVRGYQPQHF
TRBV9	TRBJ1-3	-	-	CASSARGGRGNSGNTIYF
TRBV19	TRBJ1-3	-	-	CASSMARGGHSGNTIYF
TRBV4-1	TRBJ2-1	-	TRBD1	CASSQERAGTGSYNEQFF
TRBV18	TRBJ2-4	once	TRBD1	CASSPSGTGDNIQYF
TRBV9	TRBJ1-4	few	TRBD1	CASSVDRQGIGDEKLFF
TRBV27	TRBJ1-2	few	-	CASSSPHQGNHGYTF